The source of this TCR beta chain is a study of blood T cell repertoires in COVID-19. Germline V CDR1 and CDR2: WNHNN, SYGVQD (reference sequence). Unmatched junction bases numbered 4, after V lost 3 bases and J lost 4 bases. The CDR3 is made up of 16 amino acids. Assay used: immunoSEQ multiplex PCR; TCRdb lists only in-frame clones, some missing. This sample has 200,000 to 250,000 clones, with 80% to 90% found just once. Sequenced material: PBMCs or T cells enriched from blood (not recorded which). This receptor was obtained from a woman in her twenties or thirties who had been exposed to COVID-19. V is TRBV10-1 and J is TRBJ2-3; 13 bases match TRBD2. The CDR3 spells CASSERTSGGSDTQYF. For the CDR3, the DNA is TGCGCCAGCAGTGAAAGGACTAGCGGGGGCTCAGATACGCAGTATTTT.